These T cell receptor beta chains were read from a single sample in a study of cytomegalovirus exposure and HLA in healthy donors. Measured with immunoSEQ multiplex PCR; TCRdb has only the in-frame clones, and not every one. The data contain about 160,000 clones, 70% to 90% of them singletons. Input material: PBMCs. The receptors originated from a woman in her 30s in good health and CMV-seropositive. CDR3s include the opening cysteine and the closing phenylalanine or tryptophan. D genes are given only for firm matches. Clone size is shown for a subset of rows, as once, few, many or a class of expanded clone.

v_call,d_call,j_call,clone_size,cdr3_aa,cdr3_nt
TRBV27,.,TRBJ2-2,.,CASSLSRTGELFF,TGTGCCAGCAGTTTATCGAGGACCGGGGAGCTGTTTTTT
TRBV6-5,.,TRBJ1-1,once,CASSPPDRRAFF,TGTGCCAGCAGTCCTCCGGACCGGAGGGCTTTCTTT
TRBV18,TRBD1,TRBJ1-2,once,CASSQQGNYGYTF,TGTGCCAGCTCACAACAGGGGAACTATGGCTACACCTTC
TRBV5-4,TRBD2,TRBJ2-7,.,CASRTSGEGAYEQYF,TGTGCCAGCAGGACTAGCGGAGAGGGAGCCTACGAGCAGTACTTC
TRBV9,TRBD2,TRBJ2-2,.,CARKGLADNTGELFF,TGTGCCAGGAAAGGACTAGCGGACAACACCGGGGAGCTGTTTTTT
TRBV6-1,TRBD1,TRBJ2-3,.,CASSELSGQADTQYF,TGTGCCAGCAGTGAACTCTCTGGACAGGCAGATACGCAGTATTTT
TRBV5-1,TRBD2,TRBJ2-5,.,CASSWGAGGIQETQYF,TGCGCCAGCAGCTGGGGAGCGGGGGGCATCCAAGAGACCCAGTACTTC
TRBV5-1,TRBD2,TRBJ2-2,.,CASSPGTSLLTGELFF,TGCGCCAGCAGCCCGGGGACTAGCTTACTCACCGGGGAGCTGTTTTTT
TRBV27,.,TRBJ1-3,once,CASRRNAGNTIYF,TGTGCCAGTAGGCGGAATGCTGGAAACACCATATATTTT
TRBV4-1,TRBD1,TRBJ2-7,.,CASSEQGHGPRHEQYF,TGCGCCAGCAGTGAACAGGGGCATGGCCCGAGGCACGAGCAGTACTTC
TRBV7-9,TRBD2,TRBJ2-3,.,CASSLARTSGGASDTQYF,TGTGCCAGCAGCTTAGCCCGGACTAGCGGGGGGGCATCAGATACGCAGTATTTT
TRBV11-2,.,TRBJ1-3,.,CASSYARFSGNTIYF,TGTGCCAGCAGCTATGCACGGTTCTCTGGAAACACCATATATTTT
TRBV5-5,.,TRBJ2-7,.,CASSFRQFSYEQYF,TGTGCCAGCAGCTTCAGACAGTTTTCCTACGAGCAGTACTTC
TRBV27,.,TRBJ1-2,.,CASSRQVYGFQNSNYGYTF,TGTGCCAGCAGTCGTCAAGTATATGGTTTTCAGAATTCTAACTATGGCTACACCTTC
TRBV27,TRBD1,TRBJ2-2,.,CASRWDRVDTGELFF,TGTGCCAGCAGATGGGACAGGGTCGACACCGGGGAGCTGTTTTTT
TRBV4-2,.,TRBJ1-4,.,CASSQAQFPRTWTRRNEKLFF,TGTGCCAGCAGCCAAGCCCAATTCCCCCGCACATGGACACGACGCAATGAAAAACTGTTTTTT
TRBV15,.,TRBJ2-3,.,CATREGGASDTQYF,TGTGCCACCAGGGAGGGCGGGGCCTCAGATACGCAGTATTTT
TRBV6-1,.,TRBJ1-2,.,CASSQDGHNYGYTF,TGTGCCAGCAGTCAAGACGGACACAACTATGGCTACACCTTC
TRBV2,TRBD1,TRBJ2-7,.,CASSGDRGYEQYF,TGTGCCAGCAGTGGGGACAGGGGATACGAGCAGTACTTC
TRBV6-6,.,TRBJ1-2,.,CASSYEGLYGYTF,TGTGCCAGCAGTTACGAGGGACTATATGGCTACACCTTC
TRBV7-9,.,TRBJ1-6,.,CASSLRGNSPLHF,TGTGCCAGCAGCTTACGGGGTAATTCACCCCTCCACTTT
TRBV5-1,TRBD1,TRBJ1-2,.,CASSLDAGTANYGYTF,TGCGCCAGCAGCTTGGATGCGGGGACAGCTAACTATGGCTACACCTTC
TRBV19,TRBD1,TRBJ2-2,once,CASSIRRDRGTGELFF,TGTGCCAGTAGTATAAGGCGGGACAGGGGCACCGGGGAGCTGTTTTTT
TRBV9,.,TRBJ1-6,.,CASSAEQGRNSPLHF,TGTGCCAGCAGCGCAGAACAGGGAAGGAATTCACCCCTCCACTTT
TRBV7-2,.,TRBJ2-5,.,CASSLARLGRETQYF,TGTGCCAGCAGCTTAGCGCGGTTGGGGAGAGAGACCCAGTACTTC
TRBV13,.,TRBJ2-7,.,CASRVNRVPYEQYF,TGTGCCAGCAGGGTTAACAGGGTCCCCTACGAGCAGTACTTC
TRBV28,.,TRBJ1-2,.,CASSLRQYGYTF,TGTGCCAGCAGTTTACGTCAGTATGGCTACACCTTC
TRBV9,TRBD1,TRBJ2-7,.,CASSATGGAVHEQYF,TGTGCCAGCAGCGCGACAGGGGGCGCGGTCCACGAGCAGTACTTC
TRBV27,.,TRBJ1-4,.,CASSPFLFRGQNEKLFF,TGTGCCAGCAGTCCCTTTTTATTCCGGGGTCAGAATGAAAAACTGTTTTTT
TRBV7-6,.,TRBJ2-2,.,CASTLKGGDYTGELFF,TGTGCCAGCACATTAAAGGGGGGGGACTACACCGGGGAGCTGTTTTTT
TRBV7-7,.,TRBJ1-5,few,CASSFRRESSNQPQHF,TGTGCCAGCAGCTTTCGACGGGAGTCATCGAATCAGCCCCAGCATTTT
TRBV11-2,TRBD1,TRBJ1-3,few,CASSFRQGSSGNTIYF,TGTGCCAGCAGCTTTAGACAGGGGAGTTCTGGAAACACCATATATTTT
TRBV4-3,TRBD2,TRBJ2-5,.,CASSQGPTSGSQETQYF,TGCGCCAGCAGCCAAGGCCCGACTAGCGGGAGCCAAGAGACCCAGTACTTC
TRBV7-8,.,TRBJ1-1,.,CASSLVAEYTEAFF,TGTGCCAGCAGCTTAGTGGCAGAATACACTGAAGCTTTCTTT